These 17 T cell receptor beta chains originate from one sample sequenced in a study of blood T cell repertoires in COVID-19. Data came from immunoSEQ multiplex PCR; TCRdb stores just in-frame clones and leaves some out. The sample lists 50,000 to 65,000 clones; around 90% were seen once. The source material was peripheral blood. Receptors were obtained from a woman of 80 years or more with COVID-19, enrolled during active disease.

The J gene is TRBJ1-2, the V gene TRBV4-1; D gene unclear. Trimming left V 3 bases short and J 4 bases short, with 15 bases between. CDR1 and CDR2 from the germline V gene are MGHRA and YSYEKL. This CDR3 region has 15 residues. The DNA of the CDR3 is TGCGCCAGCAGCCATCCGACCCGAGGGCTCTATGGCTACACCTTC. The encoded protein is CASSHPTRGLYGYTF.

This clone was found once. The chain recombines TRBV14 with TRBJ2-2; 7 bases match TRBD1. From germline, CDR1 is SGHDN and CDR2 FVKESK. J lost 3 bases, V lost 2 bases, and 6 bases had no gene match. This CDR3 region has 16 residues. The CDR3 loop is CASSQLGQLDTGELFF. The CDR3 DNA reads as TGTGCCAGCAGCCAACTGGGACAGCTAGACACCGGGGAGCTGTTTTTT.

V usage is TRBV21-1 and J usage is TRBJ2-7; no DNA check was done on the table's D call, TRBD2. TRBV21-1 is a pseudogene. This CDR3 is built from 17 residues. The CDR3 coding sequence is TGTGCCAGCAGCCAGCAAAGGGGTGCGGGGCCAGCACCAGAGCAGTACTTC. Encoded protein: CASSQQRGAGPAPEQYF.

This clone was found once. The chain carries TRBV19 and TRBJ1-6; 8 positions agree with TRBD1. CDR3 length equals 14 residues. Trimming took 6 bases from V and 7 from J; bases not matched to a gene: 5. Germline assignment: CDR1 LNHDA and CDR2 SQIVND (reference sequence). CDR3 in amino acids: CASSRTGRNSPLHF. Written as DNA, the CDR3 is TGTGCCAGTAGCCGGACAGGGAGAAATTCACCCCTCCACTTT. The variable domain in full, with the rest retrieved from reference TRBV19 and TRBJ1-6, is DGGITQSPKYLFRKEGQNVTLSCEQNLNHDAMYWYRQDPGQGLRLIYYSQIVNDFQKGDIAEGYSVSREKKESFPLTVTSAQKNPTAFYLCASSRTGRNSPLHFGNGTRLTVT.

The J gene is TRBJ1-6, the V gene TRBV6-5, with 7 bases identical to TRBD1. The germline V gene encodes CDR1 MNHEY and CDR2 SVGAGI. V gave up 10 bases and J gave up 5 bases; unmatched junction bases: 11. The CDR3 has 15 amino acids. CDR3 DNA: TGTGCCATCCTTGGACAGGCCCCACATAATTCACCCCTCCACTTT. Protein: CAILGQAPHNSPLHF.

This chain uses TRBV10-3 with TRBJ2-2, with unresolved D. The CDR3 spans 15 residues. Germline CDR1 ENHRY, CDR2 SYGVKD. V lost 6 bases to trimming and J lost 1 base, with 12 bases between them. In DNA form, the CDR3 reads TGTGCCATCAGGATACCGCGACAGAACACCGGGGAGCTGTTTTTT. Its translation: CAIRIPRQNTGELFF.

J is TRBJ2-5 and V is TRBV6-6; 11 bases are a match to TRBD2. The germline V gene has CDR1 MNHNY and CDR2 SVGAGI (reference sequence). V lost 6 bases to trimming and J lost 5 bases; unmatched junction nucleotides: 8. CDR3 length: 15 amino acids. The CDR3 region is CASSLAGGAGETQYF. CDR3 nucleotides: TGTGCCAGCAGCCTAGCGGGGGGCGCAGGGGAGACCCAGTACTTC.

The count of this clone is one. The chain uses TRBV7-9 and TRBJ1-5; 7 bases match TRBD1. The CDR3 is 14 amino acids. CDR1 and CDR2 (germline): SEHNR, FQNEAQ (reference sequence). Trimming took 6 bases from V and 7 from J; bases not matched to a gene: 9. The chain's CDR3 is CASSPGQDGQPQHF. The CDR3 nucleotides read TGTGCCAGCAGTCCAGGACAGGACGGGCAGCCCCAGCATTTT.

This chain joins TRBV11-2 and TRBJ1-5; 8 bases match TRBD1. The CDR3 has 14 residues. Germline CDR1 SGHAT, CDR2 FQNNGV. V shed 1 base, J shed 11 bases, and the junction held 7 bases outside the gene matches. DNA for the CDR3: TGTGCCAGCAGCTTAGTAGGGACAGGTGAGTCCCAGCATTTT. Amino acids: CASSLVGTGESQHF.

This chain links TRBV3-1 (or the pseudogene TRBV3-2) with TRBJ2-1; weak D call: TRBD1 (5 bases). CDR1 is LGHDT, CDR2 YNNKEL, per germline (reference sequence). The CDR3 totals 16 residues. V lost 1 base, J lost 2 bases, and 12 bases lay in between. The DNA of the CDR3 is TGTGCCAGCAGCCAAGGCGCGACAGCTACCTACAATGAGCAGTTCTTC. It specifies CASSQGATATYNEQFF.

The chain links TRBV3-1 (or the pseudogene TRBV3-2) to TRBJ1-5, with D possibly being TRBD1 (5 bases). Trimming stripped 7 bases from V and 2 bases from J, with 15 bases between. CDR1 and CDR2 from the germline V gene are LGHDT and YNNKEL (reference sequence). The CDR3 runs 15 residues. CDR3 in DNA: TGTGCCAGCACCAAGGGGATAGAAGGCAATCAGCCCCAGCATTTT. Residues: CASTKGIEGNQPQHF.

This chain connects TRBV6-5 to TRBJ1-5; 8 bases line up with TRBD1. The CDR3 spans 13 residues. J lost 6 bases, V lost 7 bases, and 5 bases had no gene match. Looked up from germline, CDR1 is MNHEY and CDR2 is SVGAGI. The DNA of the CDR3 is TGTGCCAGCAAAGGAGACAGGGGTCAGCCCCAGCATTTT. Translated: CASKGDRGQPQHF.

V gene TRBV27 combines with J gene TRBJ2-7; TRBD2 aligns across 15 bases. The CDR3 has 19 amino acids. Germline CDR1 reads MNHEY; CDR2 reads SMNVEV (reference sequence). With V trimmed by 1 base and J by 1 base, 8 bases remained unmatched. The CDR3 bases are TGTGCCAGCAGTTTATTATCCGGGACTAGCGGGGGGTGGTCCTACGAGCAGTACTTC. Its protein is CASSLLSGTSGGWSYEQYF.

This clone came up once. The rearrangement links TRBV5-1 to TRBJ2-5; 7 bases are shared with TRBD2. Trimming at V came to 4 bases and at J to 1 base, leaving 13 bases not matched to a gene. The CDR3 sequence is 17 residues long. Per the germline V gene, CDR1 is SGHRS and CDR2 is YFSETQ. CDR3 loop: CASSALTSVIVQETQYF. CDR3 bases: TGCGCCAGCAGCGCTCTCACTAGCGTGATAGTCCAAGAGACCCAGTACTTC.

The V and J genes are TRBV7-9 and TRBJ1-3; the D is unclear. CDR1 is SEHNR and CDR2 is FQNEAQ in the germline V gene (reference sequence). Trimming removed 5 bases at V and 0 bases at J, with 5 bases between. This CDR3 comprises 13 residues. CDR3 DNA sequence: TGTGCCAGCAGCCCGGGCTCTGGAAACACCATATATTTT. Its translation is CASSPGSGNTIYF.

The count of this clone is one. The genes are TRBV5-3 and TRBJ2-3; a possible D gene is TRBD2 (6 bases). Being an ORF, TRBV5-3 has a function that is uncertain. This CDR3 region has 15 residues. Trimming cost V 6 bases and J 0 bases, with 14 bases left between them. The CDR3 coding sequence is TGTGCCAGAATCCTACCTAGCGATAGCACAGATACGCAGTATTTT. It codes for CARILPSDSTDTQYF.

The genes are TRBV12-3 or TRBV12-4 and TRBJ1-1, with a tentative D call TRBD1 (5 bases). There are 12 residues in the CDR3. Trimming cost V 6 bases and J 2 bases, with 7 bases left between them. The CDR3 here is CASSRANTEAFF. The CDR3 DNA sequence: TGTGCCAGCAGCAGGGCTAACACTGAAGCTTTCTTT.